The 31 T cell receptor beta chains below were found in one sample sequenced in a study of control samples from healthy donors and cancer patients (dated by TCRdb to the early 2020s). Receptor amplification or capture employed the immunoSEQ multiplex PCR assay. The table was pulled from immuneACCESS by TCRdb, which kept in-frame rearrangements only. Such tables lose some clones; where checked, under half of the loss comes from unresolved V genes, and the rest has no known cause. The sample profile shows 50,000 or so clones; 93% of them were found once. The top ten clones comprise 23% of the sample. The sample comprised PBMCs. These receptors all come from a woman aged 45-65 years with head and neck cancer.

The V and J genes are TRBV6-5 and TRBJ1-1; D is ambiguous. The CDR3 is 11 amino acids. V was shortened by 5 bases and J by 6 bases, with 7 bases between the two germline ends. Germline V CDR1 and CDR2: MNHEY, SVGAGI. The DNA for the CDR3 is TGTGCCAGCAGTCCGCCGCCTGAAGCTTTCTTT. Translated, it gives CASSPPPEAFF.

A note on this clone: The sample contains more than one DNA sequence encoding this CDR3. The CDR3 region is CASSGGGGGPDTQYF. In DNA form, the CDR3 reads TGTGCCAGCAGTGGGGGTGGCGGGGGGCCGGATACGCAGTATTTT. V usage is TRBV2 and J usage is TRBJ2-3; 8 bases agree with TRBD2. The CDR3 sequence is 15 residues long. Germline assignment: CDR1 SNHLY and CDR2 FYNNEI. J was trimmed by 6 bases and V by 4 bases; bases with no gene match: 9.

The rearrangement links TRBV12-3 or TRBV12-4 to TRBJ2-7; TRBD1 matches 8 bases. Trimming cost V 6 bases and J 2 bases; bases outside gene matches: 3. The CDR3 loop spans 13 amino acids. The CDR3 is CASSKGQAYEQYF. For the CDR3, the DNA is TGTGCCAGCAGCAAGGGACAGGCCTACGAGCAGTACTTC.

The V gene is TRBV27, the J gene TRBJ2-7; 9 nucleotides match TRBD1. This CDR3 is 13 amino acids long. With 10 bases clipped from V and 6 bases from J, the junction kept 10 bases outside the gene matches. Germline values: CDR1 MNHEY, CDR2 SMNVEV (reference sequence). This CDR3 is CATSPGQGGEQYF. The CDR3 nucleotides read TGTGCCACCTCCCCGGGACAGGGTGGCGAGCAGTACTTC.

The chain combines TRBV3-1 (or the pseudogene TRBV3-2) with TRBJ2-3; D gene uncertain. Germline loops: CDR1 LGHDT, CDR2 YNNKEL (reference sequence). The CDR3 sequence is 14 residues long. V lost 2 bases to trimming and J lost 5 bases, with 11 bases between them. DNA for the CDR3: TGTGCCAGCAGCCAAACCCCGCAGAGAGATACGCAGTATTTT. Residues: CASSQTPQRDTQYF.

The chain has TRBV11-3 and TRBJ2-3; no clear D. CDR1 is SGHNT, CDR2 YENEEA, per germline. V was clipped by 4 bases and J by 2 bases, with 7 bases between them. The CDR3 consists of 13 residues. CDR3 loop: CASSSRPTDTQYF. CDR3 nucleotide sequence: TGTGCCAGCAGCTCGCGCCCCACAGATACGCAGTATTTT.

This clone was seen once. The chain is built from TRBV4-1 and TRBJ2-1; D gene unclear. The CDR3 runs to 15 residues. Trimming shortened V by 0 bases and J by 6 bases, and 12 bases separated the two germline ends. In germline, CDR1 is MGHRA, CDR2 YSYEKL. The CDR3 DNA reads as TGCGCCAGCAGCCAAGACGCCGGCGGTGTCAATGAGCAGTTCTTC. This encodes CASSQDAGGVNEQFF.

The chain joins TRBV7-8 to TRBJ2-7, with 7 bases matching TRBD2. CDR1 and CDR2 from the germline V gene are SGHVS and FQNEAQ. Trimming took 4 bases from V and 2 from J; bases not matched to a gene: 11. This CDR3 region has 16 residues. The CDR3 sequence is CASSSAAGLLAYEQYF. CDR3 nucleotides: TGTGCCAGCAGCTCCGCTGCGGGACTACTAGCCTACGAGCAGTACTTC.

V gene TRBV9 combines with J gene TRBJ1-1, with no clear D. The CDR3 loop spans 13 amino acids. The V end was cut by 4 bases, the J end by 1 base, with 8 bases between. From germline, CDR1 is SGDLS and CDR2 YYNGEE. The DNA of the CDR3 is TGTGCCAGCAGCCTGGGATCGAACACTGAAGCTTTCTTT. This codes for CASSLGSNTEAFF.

The chain employs TRBV2 and TRBJ2-3, with D possibly matching TRBD2 (7 bases). V was pared by 7 bases and J by 2 bases, with 28 bases between. Looked up from germline, CDR1 is SNHLY and CDR2 is FYNNEI. The CDR3 runs to 19 residues. The CDR3 DNA sequence: TGTGCCAGCAACCTCCTAGCAGAGGGGGGGTCTAAAAACACAGATACGCAGTATTTT. This translates into CASNLLAEGGSKNTDTQYF. Full variable domain (remainder filled in from reference TRBV2 and TRBJ2-3): EPEVTQTPSHQVTQMGQEVILRCVPISNHLYFYWYRQILGQKVEFLVSFYNNEISEKSEIFDDQFSVERPDGSNFTLKIRSTKLEDSAMYFCASNLLAEGGSKNTDTQYFGPGTRLTVL.

The chain is built from TRBV6-5 and TRBJ2-7, with TRBD2 as a possible D gene (5 bases). Trimming stripped 4 bases from V and 4 bases from J, with 11 bases between. The CDR3 spans 13 residues. From germline, CDR1 is MNHEY and CDR2 SVGAGI. The CDR3 DNA sequence: TGTGCCAGCAGTTCAAGGACTGCATACGAGCAGTACTTC. Encoded protein: CASSSRTAYEQYF.

The rearrangement joins TRBV5-1 to TRBJ2-5, with 8 nucleotides matching TRBD2. Trimming at V came to 0 bases and at J to 5 bases, leaving 3 bases not matched to a gene. Germline V lookup: CDR1 SGHRS, CDR2 YFSETQ. This CDR3 is built from 14 residues. CDR3 in amino acids: CASSLVPGGETQYF. For the CDR3, the DNA is TGCGCCAGCAGCTTGGTCCCGGGGGGGGAGACCCAGTACTTC.

The chain links TRBV5-5 to TRBJ1-1; D not resolved. This CDR3 has 12 amino acids. Germline V gene data show CDR1 as SGHKS and CDR2 as YYEKEE (reference sequence). V was shortened by 1 base and J by 4 bases, with 5 bases between the two germline ends. The CDR3 sequence is CASSLYSTEAFF. The CDR3 bases are TGTGCCAGCAGCTTGTACAGCACTGAAGCTTTCTTT.

Here the CDR3 DNA reads TGTGCCAGCAGCTTGGGACCAGCTACCTACGAGCAGTACTTC. This gives the protein CASSLGPATYEQYF. J is TRBJ2-7 and V is TRBV13; either TRBD1 or TRBD2 may fit D (5 bases each). V was clipped by 3 bases and J by 2 bases, with 11 bases between them. The CDR3 length is 14 residues. The germline V gene encodes CDR1 PRHDT and CDR2 FYEKMQ (reference sequence).

The V gene is TRBV7-8, the J gene TRBJ1-5; D call uncertain. Trimming removed 5 bases from V and 6 bases from J, with 32 bases in between. The CDR3 has 20 amino acids. The V gene's germline CDR1 is SGHVS and CDR2 FQNEAQ. For the CDR3, the DNA is TGTGCCAGCAGCCCGACCTCACTCTGGGGTCCCGCCAGGCTAGGTCAGCCCCAGCATTTT. As protein: CASSPTSLWGPARLGQPQHF.

In this sample, this clone turned up once. The chain uses TRBV28 and TRBJ2-1, with D perhaps TRBD1 (5 bases). This CDR3 region has 12 residues. Per germline, CDR1 MDHEN and CDR2 SYDVKM. The V end was cut by 5 bases, the J end by 7 bases, with 9 bases between. Written as DNA, the CDR3 is TGTGCCAGCAGTAGACAGTGGAATGAGCAGTTCTTC. It is translated as CASSRQWNEQFF.

The rearrangement joins TRBV10-2 to TRBJ1-1; D gene unclear. The CDR3 contains 15 residues. The V and J ends lost 0 bases and 5 bases respectively, with 13 bases between them. Germline CDR1 and CDR2: WSHSY and SAAADI. The DNA of the CDR3 is TGCGCCAGCAGTGAGTCAGGGTCAAGAGGGACTGAAGCTTTCTTT. The encoded protein is CASSESGSRGTEAFF.

The J gene is TRBJ2-6, the V gene TRBV9; 12 bases match TRBD2. This CDR3 contains 18 residues. Germline lookup yields CDR1 SGDLS and CDR2 YYNGEE. J gave up 0 bases and V 3 bases, and 4 bases lay outside the gene matches. The CDR3 DNA reads as TGTGCCAGCAGCGCCTGGACTAGCGGGGTCTCTGGGGCCAACGTCCTGACTTTC. Amino acid sequence: CASSAWTSGVSGANVLTF.

The chain employs TRBV6-5 and TRBJ2-7; D is unclear. Deletions cut 7 bases from V and 3 bases from J, with 7 bases between. The CDR3 sequence is 11 residues long. The germline V gene has CDR1 MNHEY and CDR2 SVGAGI. In nucleotides, the CDR3 is TGTGCCAGCACCTTCTTCTACGAGCAGTACTTC. This sequence encodes CASTFFYEQYF.

V is TRBV9 and J is TRBJ2-1, with 10 bases matching TRBD2. Trimming removed 3 bases from V and 9 bases from J; junction bases left unmatched: 15. Germline V lookup: CDR1 SGDLS, CDR2 YYNGEE. The CDR3 consists of 17 residues. The CDR3 nucleotides are TGTGCCAGCAGCGCCTCTGACAGCGGGAGGGCCGGGGGTGAGCAGTTCTTC. This translates into CASSASDSGRAGGEQFF.

The CDR3 DNA sequence: TGTGCCAGCAGCTTTTTGGGACAGGTGAACACTGAAGCTTTCTTT. It is translated as CASSFLGQVNTEAFF. The chain has TRBV7-2 and TRBJ1-1, with 8 bases that match TRBD1. V was clipped by 3 bases and J by 0 bases; unmatched bases: 3. This CDR3 spans 15 amino acids. Germline loops: CDR1 SGHTA, CDR2 FQGNSA.

The chain uses TRBV18 and TRBJ2-1; 8 bases agree with TRBD2. Germline V gene lookup returns CDR1 KGHSH and CDR2 LQKENI. J lost 0 bases, V lost 2 bases, and 12 bases had no gene match. The CDR3 has 19 residues. DNA for the CDR3: TGTGCCAGCTCACCAATCCCGCTAGCGGGCCGTCGCTCCTACAATGAGCAGTTCTTC. Translated, it gives CASSPIPLAGRRSYNEQFF.

The chain couples TRBV5-1 to TRBJ1-4; 8 bases agree with TRBD1. The germline CDR1 and CDR2 sequences are SGHRS and YFSETQ. This CDR3 comprises 13 residues. Trimming cost V 0 bases and J 8 bases; bases outside gene matches: 0. The CDR3 sequence: CASSLGTGEKLFF. Here the CDR3 DNA reads TGCGCCAGCAGCTTGGGGACAGGGGAAAAACTGTTTTTT.

The chain combines TRBV27 with TRBJ1-1; no clear D gene. In germline, CDR1 is MNHEY, CDR2 SMNVEV (reference sequence). Trimming stripped 3 bases from V and 5 bases from J, with 13 bases between. There are 14 residues in the CDR3. As DNA, the CDR3 is TGTGCCAGCAGTTTGGGCTCCGGGGTGACTGAAGCTTTCTTT. Protein product: CASSLGSGVTEAFF.

The chain carries TRBV24-1 and TRBJ2-5, with 12 bases aligning to TRBD1. There are 15 residues in the CDR3. With V trimmed by 3 bases and J by 9 bases, 7 bases remained unmatched. Germline CDR1 is KGHDR and CDR2 is SFDVKD. The DNA for the CDR3 is TGTGCCACCAGTGATCAGGTTGGGACAGGGGGCCCCCAGTACTTC. It yields the protein CATSDQVGTGGPQYF.

The genes are TRBV4-1 and TRBJ2-3; D not resolved. This CDR3 has 17 residues. The V gene lost 3 bases and the J gene lost 0 bases, with 16 bases spanning the gap. The germline V gene has CDR1 MGHRA and CDR2 YSYEKL. The CDR3 reads CASSQLPSGPSTDTQYF. The CDR3, as DNA: TGCGCCAGCAGCCAGCTCCCTAGTGGGCCTAGCACAGATACGCAGTATTTT.

The rearrangement joins TRBV29-1 to TRBJ2-7, with unresolved D. Trimming took 0 bases from V and 2 from J, leaving 11 bases between them. Germline loops: CDR1 SQVTM, CDR2 ANQGSEA. This CDR3 is 14 amino acids long. CDR3 amino acids: CSVEEGQVPYEQYF. The DNA for the CDR3 is TGCAGCGTTGAAGAAGGCCAGGTCCCCTACGAGCAGTACTTC.

This clone was seen only once. V is TRBV25-1 and J is TRBJ1-1, with D possibly being TRBD1 (5 bases). Germline CDR1 reads MGHDK; CDR2 reads SYGVNS. CDR3 size: 15 residues. V lost 5 bases to trimming and J lost 0 bases, with 13 bases between them. This chain's CDR3 is CASSPQGTMNTEAFF. The CDR3 coding sequence is TGTGCCAGCAGTCCTCAGGGTACTATGAACACTGAAGCTTTCTTT. Using reference TRBV25-1 and TRBJ1-1 for the parts outside the CDR3, the full variable domain is EADIYQTPRYLVIGTGKKITLECSQTMGHDKMYWYQQDPGMELHLIHYSYGVNSTEKGDLSSESTVSRIRTEHFPLTLESARPSHTSQYLCASSPQGTMNTEAFFGQGTRLTVV.

The gene calls are TRBV4-1 and TRBJ2-3; TRBD1 is a possible D gene (6 bases). Germline CDR1 is MGHRA and CDR2 is YSYEKL. V was cut by 4 bases and J by 2 bases, with 19 bases left in between. The CDR3 runs to 17 residues. The DNA of the CDR3 is TGCGCCAGCAGCCCACCCGCTTGGGACATCGACACAGATACGCAGTATTTT. This gives the protein CASSPPAWDIDTDTQYF.

The J gene is TRBJ1-1, the V gene TRBV5-1; 9 positions agree with TRBD1. This CDR3 contains 14 residues. Germline CDR1 and CDR2: SGHRS and YFSETQ. Trimming at V came to 4 bases and at J to 2 bases, leaving 3 bases not matched to a gene. The CDR3 loop reads CASSVTGGNTEAFF. In DNA form, the CDR3 reads TGCGCCAGCAGCGTAACAGGGGGCAACACTGAAGCTTTCTTT.

The V and J genes are TRBV19 and TRBJ2-7; a possible D gene is TRBD1 (6 bases). The CDR3 runs 15 residues. Germline V gene lookup returns CDR1 LNHDA and CDR2 SQIVND (reference sequence). Trimming pared 3 bases from V and 0 bases from J, leaving 12 bases between. CDR3 in DNA: TGTGCCAGTAGTATGGCCAGGGACAACTCCTACGAGCAGTACTTC. It yields the protein CASSMARDNSYEQYF. The full variable domain, with the rest looked up from reference TRBV19 and TRBJ2-7, is DGGITQSPKYLFRKEGQNVTLSCEQNLNHDAMYWYRQDPGQGLRLIYYSQIVNDFQKGDIAEGYSVSREKKESFPLTVTSAQKNPTAFYLCASSMARDNSYEQYFGPGTRLTVT.